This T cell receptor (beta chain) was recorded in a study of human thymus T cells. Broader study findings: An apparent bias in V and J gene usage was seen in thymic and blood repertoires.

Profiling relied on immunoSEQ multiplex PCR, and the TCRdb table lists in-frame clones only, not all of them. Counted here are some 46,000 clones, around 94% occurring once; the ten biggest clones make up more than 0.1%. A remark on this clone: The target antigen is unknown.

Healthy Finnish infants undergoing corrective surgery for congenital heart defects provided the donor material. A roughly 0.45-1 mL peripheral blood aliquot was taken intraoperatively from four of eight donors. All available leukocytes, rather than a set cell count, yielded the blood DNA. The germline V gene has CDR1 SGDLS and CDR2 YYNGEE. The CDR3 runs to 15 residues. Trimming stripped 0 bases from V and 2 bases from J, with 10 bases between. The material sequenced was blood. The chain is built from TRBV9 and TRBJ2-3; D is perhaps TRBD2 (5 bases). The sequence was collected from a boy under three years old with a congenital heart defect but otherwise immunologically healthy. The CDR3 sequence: CASSVVWTFTDTQYF. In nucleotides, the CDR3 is TGTGCCAGCAGCGTAGTTTGGACTTTCACAGATACGCAGTATTTT.